Following are 29 T cell receptor beta chains from one sample sequenced in a study of shared clonotypes between healthy human individuals. Produced via immunoSEQ multiplex PCR; TCRdb's table is partial and in-frame only. The sample yields about 2.1 million clones, 93% seen once. In the naive CD8 group, cells lacked CD45RO and were positively selected for CCR7, so terminally differentiated effector memory CD45RA+ cells were left out. The material sequenced was naive CD8+ T cells from PBMCs. The receptors originated from a man younger than 30 in good health. Some clones in this sample may be carry-over from other donors' samples.

The chain is built from TRBV30 and TRBJ2-7, with 7 positions matching TRBD1. The junction had 11 bases not matched to a gene; V was cut back by 4 bases and J by 5 bases. The V gene's germline CDR1 is GTSNPN and CDR2 SVGIG (reference sequence). CDR3 length: 14 amino acids. CDR3 in DNA: TGTGCCTGGAAAGAAACGGGACAGTACCACGAGCAGTACTTC. Translated: CAWKETGQYHEQYF.

The chain links TRBV10-3 to TRBJ2-1; D may be TRBD2 (5 bases). The CDR3 consists of 13 residues. The V end lost 8 bases, the J end lost 8 bases, and 16 bases lay between the germline ends. CDR1 and CDR2 from the germline V gene are ENHRY and SYGVKD. CDR3 protein: CAIGRTEADEQFF. CDR3 nucleotides: TGTGCCATCGGAAGGACTGAGGCAGATGAGCAGTTCTTC.

This clone was recorded only once. The rearrangement joins TRBV27 to TRBJ1-4; TRBD1 is a possible D gene (5 bases). Germline lookup yields CDR1 MNHEY and CDR2 SMNVEV (reference sequence). V was shortened by 0 bases and J by 3 bases, with 8 bases between the two germline ends. This CDR3 is 15 amino acids long. The CDR3 protein is CASSLSREPNEKLFF. DNA of the CDR3: TGTGCCAGCAGTTTATCCAGGGAACCTAATGAAAAACTGTTTTTT. Together with reference TRBV27 and TRBJ1-4, the CDR3 gives the full variable domain: EAQVTQNPRYLITVTGKKLTVTCSQNMNHEYMSWYRQDPGLGLRQIYYSMNVEVTDKGDVPEGYKVSRKEKRNFPLILESPSPNQTSLYFCASSLSREPNEKLFFGSGTQLSVL.

The chain recombines TRBV6-1 with TRBJ2-7; D could derive from TRBD1 or TRBD2 (5 bases each). Germline assignment: CDR1 MNHNS and CDR2 SASEGT. Trimming took off 7 bases at V and 3 bases at J, with 16 bases between the two ends. CDR3 size: 14 residues. CDR3 DNA: TGTGCCAGCACCGGGGCCAAGCTGTTCTACGAGCAGTACTTC. This translates into CASTGAKLFYEQYF.

The count of this clone is one. The rearrangement links TRBV28 to TRBJ2-7, with 8 bases that match TRBD2. V was clipped by 4 bases and J by 6 bases; unmatched bases: 14. The germline V gene has CDR1 MDHEN and CDR2 SYDVKM. CDR3 size: 16 residues. The CDR3 DNA follows: TGTGCCAGCAGTTCCCCCCTGGCGGGAGGACGGGGCGAGCAGTACTTC. Residues: CASSSPLAGGRGEQYF.

A remark on this clone: Other DNA sequences from this sample encode an identical CDR3 as well. The chain uses TRBV4-2 and TRBJ2-7; D call uncertain. V was pared by 0 bases and J by 0 bases, with 15 bases between. The CDR3 runs 17 residues. Germline lookup yields CDR1 LGHNA and CDR2 YNFKEQ. CDR3: CASSQDMVGLISYEQYF. The CDR3 bases are TGTGCCAGCAGCCAAGATATGGTTGGTCTTATCTCCTACGAGCAGTACTTC.

This clone was observed a single time. The chain employs TRBV19 and TRBJ1-1; D not certain. CDR3 length equals 17 residues. Germline CDR1 LNHDA, CDR2 SQIVND (reference sequence). V gave up 1 base and J gave up 2 bases, with 17 bases separating them. CDR3 region: CASSIGWSEGLNTEAFF. The CDR3 coding sequence is TGTGCCAGTAGTATAGGTTGGAGTGAAGGGCTAAACACTGAAGCTTTCTTT.

The chain recombines TRBV6-1 with TRBJ1-5, with unresolved D. Germline V CDR1 and CDR2: MNHNS, SASEGT. V lost 4 bases, J lost 5 bases, and 3 bases lay in between. The CDR3 extends over 11 amino acids. The CDR3 nucleotides are TGTGCCAGCAGTGGGTATCAGCCCCAGCATTTT. Protein: CASSGYQPQHF.

CDR3 sequence: CASSPWTVSYEQYF. The CDR3 region has the DNA TGTGCCAGCAGTCCATGGACAGTCTCCTACGAGCAGTACTTC. The chain carries TRBV28 and TRBJ2-7; a possible D gene is TRBD1 (6 bases). V lost 5 bases and J 0 bases, leaving 11 bases between the germline ends. This CDR3 is 14 amino acids long. Germline V lookup: CDR1 MDHEN, CDR2 SYDVKM. The full variable domain, with the rest looked up from reference TRBV28 and TRBJ2-7, is DVKVTQSSRYLVKRTGEKVFLECVQDMDHENMFWYRQDPGLGLRLIYFSYDVKMKEKGDIPEGYSVSREKKERFSLILESASTNQTSMYLCASSPWTVSYEQYFGPGTRLTVT.

The chain recombines TRBV5-6 with TRBJ2-3; 16 nucleotides align to TRBD2. The ends lost 4 bases at V and 4 bases at J; junction bases unmatched: 3. The CDR3 is 16 amino acids. The germline V gene has CDR1 SGHDT and CDR2 YYEEEE. The CDR3 nucleotides are TGTGCCAGCAGCCCGGGACTAGCGGGAGGGTCAGATACGCAGTATTTT. It encodes CASSPGLAGGSDTQYF.

CDR3 protein: CASSQGTVYTEAFF. CDR3 sequence (DNA): TGTGCCAGTAGCCAGGGGACCGTGTACACTGAAGCTTTCTTT. V and J are TRBV19 and TRBJ1-1; D perhaps matches TRBD1 (6 bases). The CDR3 is made up of 14 amino acids. V dropped 6 bases and J dropped 3 bases, with 14 bases sitting between them. The germline V gene has CDR1 LNHDA and CDR2 SQIVND (reference sequence).

The chain links TRBV6-1 to TRBJ1-1; no clear D gene. Between the trimmed V and J ends, which lost 4 bases and 14 bases, there was a span of 8 bases. The CDR3 is 9 residues long. Germline CDR1 reads MNHNS; CDR2 reads SASEGT. The CDR3 loop is CASSVGGFF. The CDR3 region has the DNA TGTGCCAGCAGTGTAGGCGGGTTCTTT.

This clone has a single count. The rearrangement links TRBV2 to TRBJ1-2, with D possibly matching TRBD1 (5 bases). CDR1 is SNHLY, CDR2 FYNNEI, per germline. The V gene lost 6 bases and the J gene lost 2 bases, with 7 bases spanning the gap. CDR3 length: 12 residues. The CDR3 sequence is CASREGNYGYTF. In DNA, the CDR3 is TGTGCCAGCAGGGAGGGGAACTATGGCTACACCTTC.

V gene TRBV4-1 combines with J gene TRBJ2-1; 12 bases agree with TRBD2. This CDR3 region has 16 residues. The germline gives CDR1 MGHRA, CDR2 YSYEKL. V dropped 3 bases and J dropped 5; count of bases not matched to a gene: 5. The CDR3 DNA follows: TGCGCCAGCAGCCATGAACTAGCGGGAGGAAACAATGAGCAGTTCTTC. Translation: CASSHELAGGNNEQFF.

This sequence joins TRBV2 and TRBJ2-1; TRBD2 aligns across 10 bases. The V gene end was trimmed by 9 bases and the J gene end by 4 bases; junction bases not matched to a gene: 9. The germline CDR1 and CDR2 sequences are SNHLY and FYNNEI. This CDR3 spans 15 amino acids. CDR3 residues: CARDPGTSAYNEQFF. In DNA, the CDR3 is TGTGCCAGGGACCCCGGGACTAGCGCATACAATGAGCAGTTCTTC.

The chain joins TRBV10-3 to TRBJ1-5; D is ambiguous. Germline V lookup: CDR1 ENHRY, CDR2 SYGVKD. V lost 2 bases and J 0 bases, leaving 5 bases between the germline ends. There are 14 residues in the CDR3. The CDR3 here is CAISEVDSNQPQHF. The CDR3, as DNA: TGTGCCATCAGTGAGGTTGATAGCAATCAGCCCCAGCATTTT.

This CDR3 reads CASSPPPGTAYNEQFF. CDR3 DNA: TGTGCCAGCAGCCCCCCCCCGGGAACTGCCTACAATGAGCAGTTCTTC. The chain recombines TRBV7-6 with TRBJ2-1, with a possible D match to TRBD2 (5 bases). Germline V gives CDR1 SGHVS, CDR2 FNYEAQ. This CDR3 comprises 16 residues. Trimming took 5 bases from V and 2 from J, leaving 16 bases between them.

In this sample, this clone turned up a few times. The sample carries other DNA sequences with the same CDR3. V usage is TRBV9 and J usage is TRBJ1-1; no clear D gene. This CDR3 has 14 amino acids. Trimming shortened V by 0 bases and J by 2 bases, and 8 bases separated the two germline ends. Looked up from germline, CDR1 is SGDLS and CDR2 is YYNGEE. The CDR3 loop is CASSVGWGNTEAFF. CDR3 bases: TGTGCCAGCAGCGTAGGATGGGGAAACACTGAAGCTTTCTTT.

The J gene is TRBJ1-4, the V gene TRBV30; possibly TRBD1 for D (5 bases). V lost 0 bases, J lost 6 bases, and 14 bases lay in between. This CDR3 comprises 15 residues. CDR1 and CDR2 (germline): GTSNPN, SVGIG (reference sequence). DNA for the CDR3: TGTGCCTGGAGTGTACCCAGCCAGGGAGATGAAAAACTGTTTTTT. It translates to CAWSVPSQGDEKLFF.

The chain combines TRBV6-5 with TRBJ2-7; D perhaps matches TRBD2 (6 bases). This CDR3 contains 16 residues. Per germline, CDR1 MNHEY and CDR2 SVGAGI. The ends were cut back, 0 bases at V and 0 bases at J, with 12 bases in the middle. The CDR3 reads CASSYSKGLASYEQYF. CDR3 DNA: TGTGCCAGCAGTTACTCGAAGGGACTGGCCTCCTACGAGCAGTACTTC.

The CDR3 loop is CASKGLYSSYNEQFF. The CDR3 region has the DNA TGTGCCAGCAAGGGACTTTATAGCTCCTACAATGAGCAGTTCTTC. V is TRBV6-1 and J is TRBJ2-1; a possible D gene is TRBD2 (6 bases). The germline gives CDR1 MNHNS, CDR2 SASEGT. V was pared by 7 bases and J by 0 bases, with 13 bases between. The CDR3 has 15 residues.

This chain uses TRBV28 with TRBJ2-1; 9 bases are a match to TRBD2. V was pared by 6 bases and J by 8 bases, with 11 bases of the junction left unmatched. Germline values: CDR1 MDHEN, CDR2 SYDVKM. The CDR3 is made up of 15 amino acids. CDR3 DNA: TGTGCCAGCAGAACGTTTTGGCGGGAGGGTCATGAGCAGTTCTTC. Protein product: CASRTFWREGHEQFF. The full variable domain, rest sourced from reference TRBV28 and TRBJ2-1, is DVKVTQSSRYLVKRTGEKVFLECVQDMDHENMFWYRQDPGLGLRLIYFSYDVKMKEKGDIPEGYSVSREKKERFSLILESASTNQTSMYLCASRTFWREGHEQFFGPGTRLTVL.

This clone was detected only once. The V and J genes are TRBV28 and TRBJ2-7, with a possible D match to TRBD1 (5 bases). CDR1 MDHEN and CDR2 SYDVKM come from the germline V gene. V lost 5 bases and J lost 3, with 14 bases in between. The CDR3 spans 14 residues. CDR3 amino acids: CASSRDRDSYEQYF. Here the CDR3 DNA reads TGTGCCAGCAGTCGCGACAGAGACAGCTACGAGCAGTACTTC. Full variable domain (outside the CDR3, taken from reference TRBV28 and TRBJ2-7): DVKVTQSSRYLVKRTGEKVFLECVQDMDHENMFWYRQDPGLGLRLIYFSYDVKMKEKGDIPEGYSVSREKKERFSLILESASTNQTSMYLCASSRDRDSYEQYFGPGTRLTVT.

The chain couples TRBV6-5 to TRBJ2-1; 9 positions agree with TRBD2. The CDR3 runs to 16 residues. The ends lost 1 base at V and 8 bases at J; junction bases unmatched: 9. The germline V gene encodes CDR1 MNHEY and CDR2 SVGAGI. CDR3 bases: TGTGCCAGCAGTTACTGGATGCGGGAGGGCCGGGATGAGCAGTTCTTC. Translation gives CASSYWMREGRDEQFF.

This clone was recorded only once. The rearrangement joins TRBV27 to TRBJ2-7; no reliable D call. Per germline, CDR1 MNHEY and CDR2 SMNVEV (reference sequence). V lost 3 bases and J lost 5, with 11 bases in between. This CDR3 spans 13 amino acids. The chain's CDR3 is CASSFLPAHEQYF. The CDR3 bases are TGTGCCAGCAGTTTCTTGCCGGCCCACGAGCAGTACTTC.

This clone was seen once. The chain combines TRBV28 with TRBJ2-2; D tentatively reads TRBD1 or TRBD2 (5 bases each). The CDR3 spans 16 residues. Germline assignment: CDR1 MDHEN and CDR2 SYDVKM. V was cut by 7 bases and J by 1 base, with 16 bases left in between. CDR3 DNA sequence: TGTGCCAGCATTCCGCCGGGACGGAGGAACACCGGGGAGCTGTTTTTT. Protein sequence: CASIPPGRRNTGELFF.

The V and J genes are TRBV27 and TRBJ2-7; TRBD1 agrees at 10 bases. Germline V gene lookup returns CDR1 MNHEY and CDR2 SMNVEV (reference sequence). The CDR3 loop spans 13 amino acids. V gave up 6 bases and J gave up 4 bases; unmatched junction bases: 3. CDR3 in DNA: TGTGCCAGCAGCCGGACAGGGGGGTACGAGCAGTACTTC. This sequence encodes CASSRTGGYEQYF.

The V and J genes are TRBV6-5 and TRBJ2-7; no firm D call. In germline, CDR1 is MNHEY, CDR2 SVGAGI. V shed 6 bases and J shed 3 bases, with 18 bases lying between them. This CDR3 is 15 amino acids long. CDR3 residues: CASRTPMDLNYEQYF. The CDR3 nucleotides are TGTGCCAGCAGAACTCCCATGGACCTTAACTACGAGCAGTACTTC.

This chain links TRBV7-9 with TRBJ2-7; no definite D call. V was pared by 0 bases and J by 4 bases, with 13 bases between. The CDR3 runs 15 residues. Germline lookup yields CDR1 SEHNR and CDR2 FQNEAQ (reference sequence). The CDR3 nucleotides are TGTGCCAGCAGCTTAGCGTACCAGAAACAGTACGAGCAGTACTTC. This translates into CASSLAYQKQYEQYF.